One and the same sample provided the 18 T cell receptor beta chains below, sequenced in a study of shared clonotypes between healthy human individuals. Sequencing was performed with immunoSEQ multiplex PCR; in TCRdb, only in-frame clones are kept and a portion is missing. The sample yields 800,000 to 1,200,000 clones, around 78% seen once. What was sequenced was memory CD4+ T cells from PBMCs. Subset of the sample: CD45RA-negative fraction. These receptors all stem from a man younger than 35 in good health. Some clones in this sample may be carry-over from other donors' samples.

V usage is TRBV19 and J usage is TRBJ2-7, with D perhaps matching TRBD2 (5 bases). The CDR3 covers 14 residues. Germline CDR1 is LNHDA and CDR2 is SQIVND (reference sequence). Trimming took off 4 bases at V and 1 base at J, with 11 bases between the two ends. CDR3 sequence (DNA): TGTGCCAGTAGTAGTGAACGGACTTCCTACGAGCAGTACTTC. This codes for CASSSERTSYEQYF.

V usage is TRBV30 and J usage is TRBJ2-5; D is possibly TRBD1 (5 bases). V gave up 2 bases and J gave up 0 bases, with 7 bases separating them. This CDR3 has 13 residues. Germline CDR1 and CDR2: GTSNPN and SVGIG (reference sequence). The CDR3: CAWSSGYQETQYF. In DNA, the CDR3 is TGTGCCTGGAGTTCAGGGTACCAAGAGACCCAGTACTTC.

The chain links TRBV28 to TRBJ1-1, with D perhaps TRBD1 (6 bases). The V gene lost 8 bases and the J gene lost 7 bases, with 14 bases spanning the gap. The germline V gene has CDR1 MDHEN and CDR2 SYDVKM. CDR3 length equals 12 residues. The DNA of the CDR3 is TGTGCCAGCGATCGGGGGCAGGGTGAAGCTTTCTTT. The encoded protein is CASDRGQGEAFF.

This chain links TRBV2 with TRBJ2-3, with D possibly matching TRBD1 (6 bases). The ends were cut back, 8 bases at V and 2 bases at J, with 14 bases in the middle. The V gene's germline CDR1 is SNHLY and CDR2 FYNNEI. The CDR3 is 14 amino acids. CDR3 sequence reads: CASGATGVTDTQYF. For the CDR3, the DNA is TGTGCCAGCGGGGCGACAGGAGTCACAGATACGCAGTATTTT. Together with reference TRBV2 and TRBJ2-3, the CDR3 gives the full variable domain: EPEVTQTPSHQVTQMGQEVILRCVPISNHLYFYWYRQILGQKVEFLVSFYNNEISEKSEIFDDQFSVERPDGSNFTLKIRSTKLEDSAMYFCASGATGVTDTQYFGPGTRLTVL.

This clone occurred once. V usage is TRBV28 and J usage is TRBJ2-1; 8 bases are a match to TRBD2. Trimming at V came to 5 bases and at J to 8 bases, leaving 8 bases not matched to a gene. The germline gives CDR1 MDHEN, CDR2 SYDVKM. CDR3 length equals 14 residues. CDR3 nucleotides: TGTGCCAGCAGTGGGGCAGCGGGAGTTTATGAGCAGTTCTTC. This codes for CASSGAAGVYEQFF. The complete variable domain, with remaining parts taken from reference TRBV28 and TRBJ2-1, reads DVKVTQSSRYLVKRTGEKVFLECVQDMDHENMFWYRQDPGLGLRLIYFSYDVKMKEKGDIPEGYSVSREKKERFSLILESASTNQTSMYLCASSGAAGVYEQFFGPGTRLTVL.

The chain joins TRBV5-5 to TRBJ2-7; 12 nucleotides agree with TRBD2. V lost 4 bases and J lost 6; bases outside the gene matches: 11. Germline assignment: CDR1 SGHKS and CDR2 YYEKEE (reference sequence). This CDR3 spans 16 amino acids. The CDR3 bases are TGTGCCAGCAGCCCCCTCAGGACTAGCGGGGCACGCGAGCAGTACTTC. Translation: CASSPLRTSGAREQYF.

V is TRBV18 and J is TRBJ2-5; D gene unclear. CDR1 KGHSH and CDR2 LQKENI come from the germline V gene. V was pared by 6 bases and J by 2 bases, with 7 bases between. This CDR3 has 12 amino acids. The CDR3, as DNA: TGTGCCAGCTCGCAGGAGCAAGAGACCCAGTACTTC. Its translation is CASSQEQETQYF.

V usage is TRBV9 and J usage is TRBJ2-5, with 7 bases fitting TRBD1. Germline-derived CDR1 and CDR2 are SGDLS and YYNGEE. V lost 4 bases and J lost 5; bases outside the gene matches: 14. The CDR3 runs to 16 residues. The CDR3 loop reads CASSPRDSVFGETQYF. The CDR3 region has the DNA TGTGCCAGCAGCCCCCGGGACAGCGTTTTCGGGGAGACCCAGTACTTC.

The rearrangement joins TRBV5-6 to TRBJ2-5; D is undetermined. There are 14 residues in the CDR3. V was cut by 4 bases and J by 3 bases, with 13 bases left in between. Germline V gene lookup returns CDR1 SGHDT and CDR2 YYEEEE. This CDR3 reads CASSPTPLEETQYF. The CDR3 bases are TGTGCCAGCAGCCCCACCCCCCTGGAAGAGACCCAGTACTTC.

This chain joins TRBV5-1 and TRBJ2-2; 10 bases are shared with TRBD2. Germline V gene lookup returns CDR1 SGHRS and CDR2 YFSETQ. The trim removed 2 bases at V and 5 bases at J, leaving 6 bases unmatched. The CDR3 sequence is 16 residues long. CDR3 region: CASSFNSGRITGELFF. The CDR3 nucleotides are TGCGCCAGCAGCTTTAATAGCGGGAGGATAACCGGGGAGCTGTTTTTT.

This sequence joins TRBV5-6 and TRBJ2-1; 9 positions agree with TRBD2. The CDR3 spans 17 residues. Germline V gene lookup returns CDR1 SGHDT and CDR2 YYEEEE. V was pared by 4 bases and J by 5 bases, with 13 bases of the junction left unmatched. Here the CDR3 reads CASSGGPTSGHNNEQFF. For the CDR3, the DNA is TGTGCCAGCAGCGGGGGGCCTACTAGCGGGCACAACAATGAGCAGTTCTTC.

The chain carries TRBV5-1 and TRBJ2-1; TRBD2 agrees at 9 bases. This CDR3 contains 15 residues. Trimming at V came to 4 bases and at J to 2 bases, leaving 4 bases not matched to a gene. Germline lookup yields CDR1 SGHRS and CDR2 YFSETQ. This CDR3 is CASSTIAGAYNEQFF. As DNA, the CDR3 is TGCGCCAGCAGCACTATAGCGGGAGCCTACAATGAGCAGTTCTTC.

The V and J genes are TRBV30 and TRBJ2-5, with 9 bases lining up with TRBD2. The J segment lost 7 bases and the V segment lost 4 bases, leaving 7 bases of the junction unmatched. The CDR3 runs to 13 residues. Germline V CDR1 and CDR2: GTSNPN, SVGIG (reference sequence). CDR3 sequence reads: CAWNYAGGRTQYF. The CDR3 DNA reads as TGTGCCTGGAACTACGCGGGAGGGAGGACCCAGTACTTC.

V gene TRBV6-6 combines with J gene TRBJ2-1, with a tentative D call TRBD2 (5 bases). Germline V gene data show CDR1 as MNHNY and CDR2 as SVGAGI (reference sequence). The CDR3 covers 16 residues. Between the trimmed V and J ends, which lost 6 bases and 3 bases, there was a span of 18 bases. Written as DNA, the CDR3 is TGTGCCAGCAGATCACCCGGGGTAGCCCTCTACAATGAGCAGTTCTTC. Protein: CASRSPGVALYNEQFF.

The chain carries TRBV5-1 and TRBJ2-2; 10 positions match TRBD2. Trimming at V came to 4 bases and at J to 4 bases, leaving 4 bases not matched to a gene. Germline-derived CDR1 and CDR2 are SGHRS and YFSETQ. The CDR3 has 15 residues. CDR3 sequence: CASSASGSITGELFF. The CDR3 DNA reads TGCGCCAGCAGCGCTAGCGGGAGCATCACCGGGGAGCTGTTTTTT.

A single count supports this clone. The chain employs TRBV30 and TRBJ1-2; D ambiguous. The CDR3 covers 13 residues. Germline V gene lookup returns CDR1 GTSNPN and CDR2 SVGIG (reference sequence). V lost 0 bases to trimming and J lost 3 bases, with 8 bases between them. The chain's CDR3 is CAWSVRTDYGYTF. In DNA, the CDR3 is TGTGCCTGGAGTGTAAGAACGGACTATGGCTACACCTTC.

J is TRBJ2-7 and V is TRBV7-2; D is undetermined. V lost 5 bases to trimming and J lost 0 bases, with 11 bases between them. Germline values: CDR1 SGHTA, CDR2 FQGNSA. CDR3 length: 14 residues. The CDR3 region has the DNA TGTGCCAGCAGCCCAAGGACGCTCTCCTACGAGCAGTACTTC. Encoded protein: CASSPRTLSYEQYF.

The chain carries TRBV28 and TRBJ2-1; D unresolved. Looked up from germline, CDR1 is MDHEN and CDR2 is SYDVKM. There are 14 residues in the CDR3. V lost 6 bases to trimming and J lost 14 bases, with 23 bases between them. The CDR3 coding sequence is TGTGCCAGCAGGGCTCTTATAGAGACGGTGGCGAAGTTCTTC. This encodes CASRALIETVAKFF.